One sample yielded the 24 T cell receptor beta chains listed below, sequenced in a study of blood T cell dynamics during melanoma immunotherapy. Indicated time point: pre-treatment baseline. Sequencing used immunoSEQ multiplex PCR; TCRdb keeps in-frame clones, though not all of them. The sample gives over 20,000 clones, just under 90% of which show up once; 1% to 1.5% is in the top ten. Sequences were derived from blood, sampled from a patient treated with checkpoint blockade. These receptors all come from a human donor with melanoma.

This clone was seen more than once but under ten times. This CDR3 reads CAWSGDRRDTEAFF. In DNA form, the CDR3 reads TGTGCCTGGAGTGGGGACCGGCGTGACACTGAAGCTTTCTTT. The gene calls are TRBV30 and TRBJ1-1, with TRBD1 as a possible D gene (5 bases). Trimming pared 1 base from V and 3 bases from J, leaving 12 bases between. The V gene's germline CDR1 is GTSNPN and CDR2 SVGIG (reference sequence). The CDR3 totals 14 residues.

The chain carries TRBV7-3 and TRBJ2-3; D gene uncertain. V dropped 1 base and J dropped 4 bases, with 6 bases sitting between them. The CDR3 is 13 residues long. Germline V CDR1 and CDR2: SGHTA, FQGTGA. CDR3 DNA sequence: TGTGCCAGCAGCTTAAGTGTCGCAGATACGCAGTATTTT. Its translation: CASSLSVADTQYF.

V usage is TRBV5-1 and J usage is TRBJ1-5; 9 bases match TRBD1. Germline V CDR1 and CDR2: SGHRS, YFSETQ. Unmatched junction bases numbered 7, after V lost 0 bases and J lost 0 bases. The CDR3 is 18 amino acids. In DNA form, the CDR3 reads TGCGCCAGCAGCTTGGGCCCGGGACAGGGCTCTAGCAATCAGCCCCAGCATTTT. It encodes CASSLGPGQGSSNQPQHF.

The V gene is TRBV7-8, the J gene TRBJ2-5; TRBD1 is a possible D gene (5 bases). The assigned J gene may be wrong: the sequence end matches TRBJ2-7 better. The CDR3 is 12 amino acids. Per germline, CDR1 SGHVS and CDR2 FQNEAQ. The CDR3 reads CATRGRGYEQYF. The DNA of the CDR3 is TGTGCCACCCGAGGAAGGGGTTACGAGCAGTACTTC.

This clone appeared once. The genes are TRBV19 and TRBJ2-4; D is possibly TRBD2 (7 bases). Germline assignment: CDR1 LNHDA and CDR2 SQIVND (reference sequence). The CDR3 extends over 18 amino acids. V was pared by 7 bases and J by 1 base, with 23 bases between. CDR3 bases: TGTGCCAGTACCCTACACCACGGGGGGCGTCGGGCCAAAAACATTCAGTACTTC. This codes for CASTLHHGGRRAKNIQYF.

V usage is TRBV6-4 and J usage is TRBJ2-3; no firm D call. Between the trimmed V and J ends, which lost 0 bases and 2 bases, there was a span of 9 bases. The CDR3 length is 15 residues. CDR1 is MRHNA, CDR2 SNTAGT, per germline. The CDR3 is CASSDSGGNTDTQYF. The CDR3 DNA reads as TGTGCCAGCAGTGACTCGGGTGGGAACACAGATACGCAGTATTTT.

The V gene is TRBV7-3, the J gene TRBJ1-1; D may be TRBD1 (6 bases). This CDR3 region has 15 residues. Trimming left V 2 bases short and J 0 bases short, with 10 bases between. The germline CDR1 and CDR2 sequences are SGHTA and FQGTGA. The CDR3 DNA follows: TGTGCCAGCAGCTTATCTGGACAGCTGAACACTGAAGCTTTCTTT. Translation gives CASSLSGQLNTEAFF. Based on the CDR3 plus reference TRBV7-3 and TRBJ1-1, the full variable domain is GAGVSQTPSNKVTEKGKYVELRCDPISGHTALYWYRQSLGQGPEFLIYFQGTGAADDSGLPNDRFFAVRPEGSVSTLKIQRTERGDSAVYLCASSLSGQLNTEAFFGQGTRLTVV.

The chain uses TRBV6-5 and TRBJ2-7; TRBD1 matches at 7 bases. The CDR3 loop spans 15 amino acids. Germline trimming cut 2 bases from V and 0 bases from J; bases unmatched to any gene: 4. Germline V CDR1 and CDR2: MNHEY, SVGAGI. CDR3 sequence reads: CASSYDRVPSYEQYF. CDR3 coding DNA: TGTGCCAGCAGTTACGACAGGGTCCCCTCCTACGAGCAGTACTTC.

The chain is built from TRBV5-4 and TRBJ2-1; D is uncertain. Trimming cost V 4 bases and J 5 bases, with 16 bases left between them. Germline CDR1 is SGHNT and CDR2 is YYREEE (reference sequence). The CDR3 consists of 15 residues. The CDR3: CASSLDPRGDNEQFF. The CDR3, as DNA: TGTGCCAGCAGCCTGGATCCCCGCGGAGACAATGAGCAGTTCTTC.

V and J are TRBV7-9 and TRBJ2-7; 9 bases match TRBD1. The V segment lost 4 bases and the J segment 6 bases; nucleotides outside the gene matches: 4. The CDR3 is 13 amino acids. Per germline, CDR1 SEHNR and CDR2 FQNEAQ (reference sequence). The CDR3 DNA reads as TGTGCCAGCAGCTGGGACAGGGTATTCGAGCAGTACTTC. It yields the protein CASSWDRVFEQYF. The full variable domain, completed using reference TRBV7-9 and TRBJ2-7, is DTGVSQNPRHKITKRGQNVTFRCDPISEHNRLYWYRQTLGQGPEFLTYFQNEAQLEKSRLLSDRFSAERPKGSFSTLEIQRTEQGDSAMYLCASSWDRVFEQYFGPGTRLTVT.

This rearrangement joins TRBV28 to TRBJ1-5; D remains ambiguous. CDR3 size: 13 residues. From germline, CDR1 is MDHEN and CDR2 SYDVKM. Trimming shortened V by 6 bases and J by 3 bases, and 9 bases separated the two germline ends. The CDR3 coding sequence is TGTGCCAGCAGACCCCGTACCAATCAGCCCCAGCATTTT. This gives the protein CASRPRTNQPQHF.

The rearrangement links TRBV28 to TRBJ2-4, with no clear D. Germline V gene data show CDR1 as MDHEN and CDR2 as SYDVKM. CDR3 size: 16 residues. With 6 bases removed from V and 1 base from J, the gap between germline ends came to 16 bases. This CDR3 is CASSKSIGFAKNIQYF. The CDR3 coding sequence is TGTGCCAGCAGCAAATCCATCGGGTTTGCCAAAAACATTCAGTACTTC.

This rearrangement joins TRBV28 to TRBJ1-5; the match to TRBD1 covers 7 bases. This CDR3 is built from 16 residues. Germline-derived CDR1 and CDR2 are MDHEN and SYDVKM. J lost 6 bases, V lost 5 bases, and 13 bases had no gene match. In DNA, the CDR3 is TGTGCCAGCAGTGATCCCCGGGCAGGGGGGAGTCAGCCCCAGCATTTT. As protein: CASSDPRAGGSQPQHF. Drawing the rest from reference TRBV28 and TRBJ1-5, the complete variable domain is DVKVTQSSRYLVKRTGEKVFLECVQDMDHENMFWYRQDPGLGLRLIYFSYDVKMKEKGDIPEGYSVSREKKERFSLILESASTNQTSMYLCASSDPRAGGSQPQHFGDGTRLSIL.

This chain uses TRBV10-3 with TRBJ2-5, with a tentative D call TRBD2 (5 bases). The CDR3 length is 13 residues. Germline V gives CDR1 ENHRY, CDR2 SYGVKD. The V end lost 0 bases, the J end lost 5 bases, and 7 bases lay between the germline ends. The DNA of the CDR3 is TGTGCCATCAGTGAGTCGGGAGCTGAGACCCAGTACTTC. Its protein product is CAISESGAETQYF.

The V and J genes are TRBV6-1 and TRBJ1-2; no clear D. The CDR3 has 15 residues. V was clipped by 7 bases and J by 1 base, with 16 bases between them. Looked up from germline, CDR1 is MNHNS and CDR2 is SASEGT. DNA of the CDR3: TGTGCCAGCACGCCTAGGCCCAAGGGTAACTATGGCTACACCTTC. Amino acids: CASTPRPKGNYGYTF.

This clone was found a few times. V usage is TRBV5-6 and J usage is TRBJ2-7, with a tentative D call TRBD2 (6 bases). Germline loops: CDR1 SGHDT, CDR2 YYEEEE. V shed 7 bases and J shed 2 bases, with 10 bases lying between them. The CDR3 extends over 12 amino acids. CDR3 DNA sequence: TGTGCCAGCGCGGGGCTAACCTACGAGCAGTACTTC. Its protein product is CASAGLTYEQYF.

The rearrangement joins TRBV15 to TRBJ2-5, with D maybe TRBD1 (6 bases). The germline V gene has CDR1 LNHNV and CDR2 YYDKDF (reference sequence). This CDR3 spans 15 amino acids. V was cut by 3 bases and J by 1 base, with 12 bases left in between. CDR3 residues: CATSRDRQVQETQYF. For the CDR3, the DNA is TGTGCCACCAGCAGGGATCGACAGGTCCAAGAGACCCAGTACTTC.

The CDR3 is CASSLGAGTSYEQYF. DNA of the CDR3: TGTGCCAGCAGCTTAGGGGCAGGGACATCCTACGAGCAGTACTTC. The rearrangement links TRBV11-2 to TRBJ2-7, with D possibly matching TRBD1 (6 bases). Germline-derived CDR1 and CDR2 are SGHAT and FQNNGV. V was trimmed by 1 base and J by 1 base, leaving 11 bases between them. This CDR3 spans 15 amino acids. The variable domain in full, with the rest retrieved from reference TRBV11-2 and TRBJ2-7, is EAGVAQSPRYKIIEKRQSVAFWCNPISGHATLYWYQQILGQGPKLLIQFQNNGVVDDSQLPKDRFSAERLKGVDSTLKIQPAKLEDSAVYLCASSLGAGTSYEQYFGPGTRLTVT.

CDR3 coding DNA: TGTGCCAGTAAGACAGGTCCTGGGAATTCACCCCTCCACTTT. Translating gives CASKTGPGNSPLHF. The chain has TRBV19 and TRBJ1-6, with D perhaps matching TRBD1 (6 bases). Germline loops: CDR1 LNHDA, CDR2 SQIVND (reference sequence). V was pared by 7 bases and J by 7 bases, with 14 bases between. This CDR3 comprises 14 residues.

This chain connects TRBV10-3 to TRBJ2-7; no definite D call. Germline values: CDR1 ENHRY, CDR2 SYGVKD. This CDR3 is 13 amino acids long. V was trimmed by 8 bases and J by 6 bases, leaving 17 bases between them. This CDR3 reads CAIVVDLRPEQYF. The CDR3 coding sequence is TGTGCCATCGTGGTGGACCTAAGGCCCGAGCAGTACTTC.

The V gene is TRBV5-4, the J gene TRBJ2-1; D is perhaps TRBD1 (5 bases). CDR3 size: 15 residues. Germline CDR1 and CDR2: SGHNT and YYREEE (reference sequence). Between the trimmed V and J ends, which lost 0 bases and 5 bases, there was a span of 12 bases. The CDR3 reads CASSLGQGSNNEQFF. As DNA, the CDR3 is TGTGCCAGCAGCTTGGGCCAGGGATCTAACAATGAGCAGTTCTTC.

This chain connects TRBV19 to TRBJ1-2, with D possibly being TRBD1 (5 bases). With 1 base removed from V and 5 bases from J, the gap between germline ends came to 11 bases. CDR3 size: 14 residues. Germline V gene sequence: CDR1 LNHDA, CDR2 SQIVND (reference sequence). The DNA of the CDR3 is TGTGCCAGTAGTATAGGCGCCAGGGCGTATGGCTACACCTTC. This gives the protein CASSIGARAYGYTF. The full variable domain, in which reference TRBV19 and TRBJ1-2 provide the parts outside the CDR3, is DGGITQSPKYLFRKEGQNVTLSCEQNLNHDAMYWYRQDPGQGLRLIYYSQIVNDFQKGDIAEGYSVSREKKESFPLTVTSAQKNPTAFYLCASSIGARAYGYTFGSGTRLTVV.

The genes are TRBV18 and TRBJ2-2; a weak D match, TRBD1 (5 bases). Germline CDR1 is KGHSH and CDR2 is LQKENI. V was shortened by 5 bases and J by 0 bases, with 10 bases between the two germline ends. The CDR3 length is 15 residues. The CDR3 reads CASSSGLTNTGELFF. CDR3 bases: TGTGCCAGCTCATCAGGGCTTACGAACACCGGGGAGCTGTTTTTT.

The V call is TRBV6-4, the J call TRBJ2-5, with 9 nucleotides matching TRBD2. The CDR3 length is 16 residues. Germline CDR1 and CDR2: MRHNA and SNTAGT. V lost 2 bases to trimming and J lost 2 bases; unmatched junction nucleotides: 6. The CDR3 sequence is CASSDDPSGEQETQYF. The CDR3 DNA sequence: TGTGCCAGCAGTGACGATCCTAGCGGGGAACAAGAGACCCAGTACTTC.